This TCR beta chain was sequenced for a study of CD8+ T cells in alopecia areata. V lost 2 bases, J lost 5 bases, and 16 bases lay in between. Germline V gene lookup returns CDR1 LGHNA and CDR2 YNFKEQ. This CDR3 is built from 15 residues. Following RNA extraction, reverse transcription yielded cDNA that acted as the sequencing template. The table came from immunoSEQ multiplex PCR; TCRdb's copy has only in-frame clones and leaves some out. Of about 150,000 clones listed, around 47% are singletons. The chain joins TRBV4-2 to TRBJ2-7; D possibly matches TRBD1 or TRBD2 (5 bases each). The sample taken for sequencing was CD4+ T cells sorted from blood. This TCR derives from a human donor with alopecia areata. CDR3 nucleotide sequence: TGTGCCAGCAGCCAACGGGGTCAGGGCATGGACGAGCAGTACTTC. As protein: CASSQRGQGMDEQYF.